Following are 24 T cell receptor beta chains from one sample sequenced in a study of blood T cell repertoires in COVID-19 (dated by TCRdb to 2020 to 2021). Libraries were prepared through the immunoSEQ multiplex PCR assay. What TCRdb holds here is the immuneACCESS table cut down to in-frame rearrangements. Part of the clones is not present; checked against another copy, under half of the missing clones reflect an unresolved V gene, and the others are unexplained. This sample lists roughly 80,000 clones; 82% were detected once. In total, the top ten clones hold 20% to 25% of the sample. Sample: peripheral blood. These receptors were obtained from a human donor in a cohort sampled during active COVID-19.

The rearrangement links TRBV13 to TRBJ2-1, with 8 bases fitting TRBD2. The trim removed 4 bases at V and 8 bases at J, leaving 10 bases unmatched. The CDR3 has 15 amino acids. CDR1 and CDR2 (germline): PRHDT, FYEKMQ (reference sequence). The CDR3 region has the DNA TGTGCCAGCAGCTGGGAAGAGCGGGGGCCCTATGAGCAGTTCTTC. The encoded protein is CASSWEERGPYEQFF.

The chain carries TRBV7-8 and TRBJ2-1; possible D gene TRBD2, 6 bases. V lost 3 bases, J lost 5 bases, and 11 bases lay in between. CDR1 SGHVS and CDR2 FQNEAQ come from the germline V gene. This CDR3 comprises 14 residues. CDR3: CASSFIAGHNEQFF. The CDR3 nucleotides are TGTGCCAGCAGCTTTATTGCGGGGCACAATGAGCAGTTCTTC.

The gene calls are TRBV5-4 and TRBJ1-2; D is perhaps TRBD1 (6 bases). The CDR3 runs 14 residues. Deletions cut 3 bases from V and 7 bases from J, with 16 bases between. Germline-derived CDR1 and CDR2 are SGHNT and YYREEE (reference sequence). In DNA form, the CDR3 reads TGTGCCAGCAGCTCGTCTGGGCTGGGGGCTGGCTACACCTTC. This codes for CASSSSGLGAGYTF.

V gene TRBV25-1 combines with J gene TRBJ1-4; 7 bases fit TRBD1. There are 16 residues in the CDR3. The germline gives CDR1 MGHDK, CDR2 SYGVNS. J was trimmed by 5 bases and V by 2 bases; bases with no gene match: 8. The CDR3 DNA reads TGTGCCAGCAGTGAACTTCTGGGGACAGCAAATGAAAAACTGTTTTTT. Translation gives CASSELLGTANEKLFF. The entire variable domain, with the rest obtained from reference TRBV25-1 and TRBJ1-4, is as follows: EADIYQTPRYLVIGTGKKITLECSQTMGHDKMYWYQQDPGMELHLIHYSYGVNSTEKGDLSSESTVSRIRTEHFPLTLESARPSHTSQYLCASSELLGTANEKLFFGSGTQLSVL.

The chain couples TRBV11-2 to TRBJ1-1; D unresolved. Per the germline V gene, CDR1 is SGHAT and CDR2 is FQNNGV. V was cut by 1 base and J by 8 bases, with 5 bases left in between. This CDR3 is built from 11 residues. CDR3 residues: CASSLGREAFF. The CDR3 nucleotides are TGTGCCAGCAGCTTAGGTCGGGAAGCTTTCTTT. Filled out from reference TRBV11-2 and TRBJ1-1, the complete variable domain reads EAGVAQSPRYKIIEKRQSVAFWCNPISGHATLYWYQQILGQGPKLLIQFQNNGVVDDSQLPKDRFSAERLKGVDSTLKIQPAKLEDSAVYLCASSLGREAFFGQGTRLTVV.

Written as DNA, the CDR3 is TGTGCCAGCAGCCCGCATGGACTAGCGGGGGGGATCAATGAGCAGTTCTTC. It is translated as CASSPHGLAGGINEQFF. The V gene is TRBV4-2, the J gene TRBJ2-1; the match to TRBD2 covers 15 bases. V was clipped by 4 bases and J by 6 bases; unmatched bases: 7. Per the germline V gene, CDR1 is LGHNA and CDR2 is YNFKEQ. CDR3 length equals 17 residues.

This chain uses TRBV19 with TRBJ2-5, with TRBD1 matching 7 bases. Trimming removed 8 bases from V and 3 bases from J; junction bases left unmatched: 6. In germline, CDR1 is LNHDA, CDR2 SQIVND (reference sequence). The CDR3 is 13 amino acids. CDR3 sequence: CASLKGAEETQYF. CDR3 bases: TGTGCCAGTCTCAAGGGGGCCGAAGAGACCCAGTACTTC.

The chain couples TRBV7-9 to TRBJ2-7, with D possibly TRBD2 on 6 matching bases. Trimming removed 8 bases from V and 0 bases from J, with 11 bases in between. CDR1 is SEHNR, CDR2 FQNEAQ, per germline (reference sequence). This CDR3 is 13 amino acids long. The CDR3 protein is CASGDGSSYEQYF. CDR3 nucleotides: TGTGCCAGCGGTGACGGGAGCTCCTACGAGCAGTACTTC.

This chain links TRBV3-1 (or the pseudogene TRBV3-2) with TRBJ2-7, with D perhaps TRBD2 (5 bases). Trimming shortened V by 4 bases and J by 2 bases, and 15 bases separated the two germline ends. The CDR3 is 15 residues long. The germline CDR1 and CDR2 sequences are LGHDT and YNNKEL (reference sequence). Written as DNA, the CDR3 is TGTGCCAGCAGCCCAGGACTCTTTCCCGCCTACGAGCAGTACTTC. This encodes CASSPGLFPAYEQYF.

The V call is TRBV5-1, the J call TRBJ2-1, with D perhaps TRBD1 (5 bases). CDR1 SGHRS and CDR2 YFSETQ come from the germline V gene. The CDR3 is 15 residues long. Trimming took off 4 bases at V and 0 bases at J, with 11 bases between the two ends. Written as DNA, the CDR3 is TGCGCCAGCAGCCCTAGGGGAATCTCCTACAATGAGCAGTTCTTC. Translating gives CASSPRGISYNEQFF.

This chain links TRBV6-5 with TRBJ2-7, with a tentative D call TRBD1 (5 bases). Germline V CDR1 and CDR2: MNHEY, SVGAGI. CDR3 length: 12 residues. V was shortened by 11 bases and J by 2 bases, with 13 bases between the two germline ends. CDR3 in DNA: TGTGCCTCTTCCCCAGGGACCTACGAGCAGTACTTC. It codes for CASSPGTYEQYF.

This chain uses TRBV29-1 with TRBJ2-5; TRBD1 matches 8 bases. CDR3 length: 13 residues. Germline-derived CDR1 and CDR2 are SQVTM and ANQGSEA. V shed 3 bases and J 5 bases; nucleotides not matched to a gene: 5. The CDR3 here is CSVDDRGRETQYF. CDR3 DNA sequence: TGCAGCGTTGATGACAGGGGCAGGGAGACCCAGTACTTC. The whole variable domain, filled in from reference TRBV29-1 and TRBJ2-5, reads SAVISQKPSRDICQRGTSLTIQCQVDSQVTMMFWYRQQPGQSLTLIATANQGSEATYESGFVIDKFPISRPNLTFSTLTVSNMSPEDSSIYLCSVDDRGRETQYFGPGTRLLVL.

The chain has TRBV9 and TRBJ1-3; 7 bases match TRBD1. The germline V gene encodes CDR1 SGDLS and CDR2 YYNGEE. The CDR3 length is 17 residues. The junction had 8 bases not matched to a gene; V was cut back by 2 bases and J by 0 bases. The CDR3 sequence: CASSVDLDRISGNTIYF. The CDR3 nucleotides read TGTGCCAGCAGCGTGGATCTGGACAGGATCTCTGGAAACACCATATATTTT.

The DNA for the CDR3 is TGTGCCAGCCGGACTAGCGGAGCATCCGGGGAGCTGTTTTTT. Translating gives CASRTSGASGELFF. V and J are TRBV9 and TRBJ2-2; 10 bases are a match to TRBD2. Germline V CDR1 and CDR2: SGDLS, YYNGEE. The V and J ends lost 7 bases and 6 bases, in that order; junction bases with no gene match: 6. The CDR3 covers 14 residues.

The genes are TRBV18 and TRBJ2-1; 8 bases are shared with TRBD2. This CDR3 comprises 16 residues. V was clipped by 6 bases and J by 6 bases; unmatched bases: 13. Germline assignment: CDR1 KGHSH and CDR2 LQKENI. CDR3 residues: CASSGYGGGSGNEQFF. CDR3 in DNA: TGTGCCAGCTCGGGTTACGGCGGGGGGTCCGGCAATGAGCAGTTCTTC.

As DNA, the CDR3 is TGTGCCATCAGTGAGTCGAATGGGAGAGAGACCCAGTACTTC. It specifies CAISESNGRETQYF. The chain couples TRBV10-3 to TRBJ2-5, with a possible D match to TRBD2 (5 bases). The CDR3 consists of 14 residues. Germline CDR1 and CDR2: ENHRY and SYGVKD. Between the trimmed V and J ends, which lost 0 bases and 4 bases, there was a span of 9 bases.

V and J are TRBV6-6 and TRBJ1-1; D is perhaps TRBD1 (6 bases). V was pared by 5 bases and J by 2 bases, with 12 bases between. Germline V gene sequence: CDR1 MNHNY, CDR2 SVGAGI (reference sequence). The CDR3 consists of 14 residues. The CDR3 protein is CASSVLQGNTEAFF. The DNA for the CDR3 is TGTGCCAGCAGTGTGCTACAGGGTAACACTGAAGCTTTCTTT.

The chain joins TRBV5-1 to TRBJ1-6, with a possible D match to TRBD1 (5 bases). This CDR3 has 15 amino acids. Germline CDR1 and CDR2: SGHRS and YFSETQ. With 1 base removed from V and 6 bases from J, the gap between germline ends came to 11 bases. In nucleotides, the CDR3 is TGCGCCAGCAGCTTGACGGACACCCGTAATTCACCCCTCCACTTT. Translating gives CASSLTDTRNSPLHF.

This clone turned up a few times. The rearrangement links TRBV5-1 to TRBJ2-1; perhaps TRBD2 as D (5 bases). From germline, CDR1 is SGHRS and CDR2 YFSETQ. The CDR3 runs 14 residues. The V end lost 1 base, the J end lost 2 bases, and 7 bases lay between the germline ends. CDR3 nucleotide sequence: TGCGCCAGCAGCTTGACGGGAACCTACAATGAGCAGTTCTTC. Its translation: CASSLTGTYNEQFF.

V usage is TRBV7-2 and J usage is TRBJ1-2, with D possibly TRBD1 on 6 matching bases. The CDR3 consists of 15 residues. CDR1 is SGHTA, CDR2 FQGNSA, per germline. Trimming took off 5 bases at V and 8 bases at J, with 21 bases between the two ends. The CDR3 loop is CASSRGGGGRKGYTF. The DNA for the CDR3 is TGTGCCAGCAGCCGCGGTGGGGGCGGTCGCAAGGGCTACACCTTC. Filled out from reference TRBV7-2 and TRBJ1-2, the complete variable domain reads GAGVSQSPSNKVTEKGKDVELRCDPISGHTALYWYRQSLGQGLEFLIYFQGNSAPDKSGLPSDRFSAERTGGSVSTLTIQRTQQEDSAVYLCASSRGGGGRKGYTFGSGTRLTVV.

This clone appeared a single time. The chain links TRBV12-1 to TRBJ2-7; TRBD2 is the table's D call and was not checked against the DNA. TRBV12-1 is assigned pseudogene status. The CDR3 has 16 amino acids. CDR3 sequence (DNA): TGTGCCAGCAGCTCAACACTAGCGGGGGCCTCCTACGAGCAGTACTTC. This sequence encodes CASSSTLAGASYEQYF.

The CDR3 DNA reads as TGTGCCAGCAGCTGGACAGATTACGAGCAGTACTTC. Encoded protein: CASSWTDYEQYF. The genes are TRBV11-2 and TRBJ2-7; TRBD1 might be the D (6 bases). This CDR3 is 12 amino acids long. Trimming removed 4 bases at V and 4 bases at J, with 8 bases between. Germline V lookup: CDR1 SGHAT, CDR2 FQNNGV.

This clone was found a few times. This chain links TRBV21-1 with TRBJ1-1; TRBD1 is the table's D call and was not checked against the DNA. TRBV21-1 is classified as a pseudogene. The CDR3 extends over 16 amino acids. For the CDR3, the DNA is TGTGCCAGCAGAAATGGGACAGGGAACATGAACACTGAAGCTTTCTTT. Amino acid sequence: CASRNGTGNMNTEAFF.

This clone appeared a few times. The chain has TRBV5-4 and TRBJ2-7, with TRBD1 matching 10 bases. The CDR3 is made up of 14 amino acids. After removal of 4 bases from V and 0 bases from J, the junction contained 1 base not matched to a gene. Germline CDR1 reads SGHNT; CDR2 reads YYREEE (reference sequence). The CDR3 sequence: CASSRTGGSYEQYF. The CDR3 coding sequence is TGTGCCAGCAGCCGGACAGGGGGCTCCTACGAGCAGTACTTC.